This TCR beta chain appears in the sequencing data of a study of T-cell memory formation after mild COVID-19. At the level of the study: Largely donor-specific sequence clusters came from a couple of donors.

TCRdb reprocessed the 5' RACE reads with MiXCR, giving one entry per CDR3 protein. Here the sample spans about 350,000 distinct CDR3 sequences, 25% to 30% being singletons. CDR1 ENHRY and CDR2 SYGVKD come from the germline V gene. The V gene lost 3 bases and the J gene lost 1 base, with 17 bases spanning the gap. The CDR3 covers 17 residues. The V gene is TRBV10-3, the J gene TRBJ2-3; D gene ambiguous. This TCR was sampled from an adult woman who had mild COVID-19 (a few samples of this study predate the infection). Cell type and time point are not known. The sample was PBMCs or a T cell subset sorted from them (not recorded which). CDR3 in DNA: TGTGCCATCAGTGAACGTGGGAAGGAACGGGGCACAGATACGCAGTATTTT. Its protein is CAISERGKERGTDTQYF.